The TCR beta chain under discussion was sequenced for a study of blood T cell repertoires in COVID-19. Study details: COVID-19 samples from acute and convalescent phases originated in the United States, Italy and Spain. PBMCs, B-cell-depleted T cells, or T cells provided the cDNA or gDNA that made up the material.

Germline V gene data show CDR1 as SEHNR and CDR2 as FQNEAQ (reference sequence). The CDR3 totals 15 residues. Trimming cost V 8 bases and J 5 bases, with 21 bases left between them. Per the authors' pipeline: Scientists estimated how many nucleated cells there were by amplifying reference gene primers. Profiling relied on immunoSEQ multiplex PCR, and the TCRdb table lists in-frame clones only, not all of them. V, J and clone size are those of that table, while D and trimming were read from the DNA. The table lists more than 100,000 clones, 80% to 90% of them singletons. The sequence was collected from a woman between 65 and 79 years old with acute or convalescent COVID-19. Sequences were obtained from peripheral blood. This chain uses TRBV7-9 with TRBJ1-1; D is undetermined. CDR3 DNA: TGTGCCAGCCGTACACACGTTGGGAGGAGGACTGAAGCTTTCTTT. Translation gives CASRTHVGRRTEAFF.